What follows describes a single TCR beta chain. CDR3 size: 15 residues. The germline CDR1 and CDR2 sequences are SGHDT and YYEEEE. V lost 2 bases and J lost 8; bases outside the gene matches: 3. Sequencing used immunoSEQ multiplex PCR; TCRdb keeps in-frame clones, though not all of them. The table records 150,000 or so clones, approximately 96% of them present only once. This specimen belongs to a study of control samples from healthy donors and cancer patients. Sequencing was done on a sample of blood. The rearrangement joins TRBV5-6 to TRBJ2-1; TRBD2 matches 14 bases. This sequence originates from a middle-aged man in good health. CDR3 DNA sequence: TGTGCCAGCAGCTTCGGACTAGCGGGGGGCCATGAGCAGTTCTTC. Its protein is CASSFGLAGGHEQFF.